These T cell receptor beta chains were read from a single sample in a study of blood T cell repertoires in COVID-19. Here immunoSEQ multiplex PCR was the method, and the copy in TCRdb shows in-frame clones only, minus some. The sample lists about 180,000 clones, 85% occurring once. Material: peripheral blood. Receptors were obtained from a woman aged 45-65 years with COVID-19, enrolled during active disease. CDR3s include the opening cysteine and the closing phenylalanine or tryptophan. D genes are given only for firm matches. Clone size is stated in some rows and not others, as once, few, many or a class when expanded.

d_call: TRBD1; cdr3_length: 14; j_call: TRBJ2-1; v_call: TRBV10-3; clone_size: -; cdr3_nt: TGTGCCATCAGTGCTAGGACAGGGTACAATGAGCAGTTCTTC; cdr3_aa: CAISARTGYNEQFF
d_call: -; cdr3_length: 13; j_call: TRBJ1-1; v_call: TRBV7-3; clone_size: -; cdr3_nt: TGTGCCAGCAGCTTGGCAGGGGACACTGAAGCTTTCTTT; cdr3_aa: CASSLAGDTEAFF
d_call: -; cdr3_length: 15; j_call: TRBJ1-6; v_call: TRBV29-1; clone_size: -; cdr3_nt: TGCAGCGCTAACTACCCGACAGGCAATAATTCACCCCTCCACTTT; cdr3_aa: CSANYPTGNNSPLHF
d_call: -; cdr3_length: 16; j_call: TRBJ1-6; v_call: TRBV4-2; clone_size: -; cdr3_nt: TGTGCCAGCAGCCAAGATCATGCAGACTATAATTCACCCCTCCACTTT; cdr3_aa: CASSQDHADYNSPLHF
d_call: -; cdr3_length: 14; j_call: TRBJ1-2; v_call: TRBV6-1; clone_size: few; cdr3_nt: TGTGCCAGCAGTGAAGCGGGCAGAAACTATGGCTACACCTTC; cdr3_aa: CASSEAGRNYGYTF
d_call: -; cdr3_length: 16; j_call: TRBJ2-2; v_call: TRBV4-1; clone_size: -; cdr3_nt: TGCGCCAGCAGCCAAACGAGGGCCACGAACACCGGGGAGCTGTTTTTT; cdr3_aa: CASSQTRATNTGELFF
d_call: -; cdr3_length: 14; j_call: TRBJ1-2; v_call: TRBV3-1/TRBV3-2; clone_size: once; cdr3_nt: TGTGCCAGCAGCCACGGGTCTCGGGATTATGGCTACACCTTC; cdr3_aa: CASSHGSRDYGYTF
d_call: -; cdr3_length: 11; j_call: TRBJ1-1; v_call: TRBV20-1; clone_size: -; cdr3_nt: TGCAGTTCCAGGGCGGACACTGAAGCTTTCTTT; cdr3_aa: CSSRADTEAFF
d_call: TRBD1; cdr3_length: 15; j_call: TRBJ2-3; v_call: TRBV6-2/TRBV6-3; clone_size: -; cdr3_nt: TGTGCCAGCAGTTACTTTGGGACAGGCACAGATACGCAGTATTTT; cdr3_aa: CASSYFGTGTDTQYF
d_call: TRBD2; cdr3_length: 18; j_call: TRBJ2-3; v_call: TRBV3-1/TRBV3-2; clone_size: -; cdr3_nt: TGTGCCAGCAGCCAAGATCTGCGGCTAGCGGCCAACACAGATACGCAGTATTTT; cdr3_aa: CASSQDLRLAANTDTQYF
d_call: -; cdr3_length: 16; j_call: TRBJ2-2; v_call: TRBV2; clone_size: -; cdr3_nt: TGTGCCAGCAAGGGTATTTCCAGGGGGGTGGCCGGGGAGCTGTTTTTT; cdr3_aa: CASKGISRGVAGELFF
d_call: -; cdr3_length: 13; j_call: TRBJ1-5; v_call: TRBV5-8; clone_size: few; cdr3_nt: TGTGCCAGCTCCCAGGGAATGGGTCAGCCCCAGCATTTT; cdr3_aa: CASSQGMGQPQHF
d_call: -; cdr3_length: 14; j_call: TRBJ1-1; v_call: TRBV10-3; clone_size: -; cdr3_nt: TGTGCCACCTTCCAGGGAGGGATGAACACTGAAGCTTTCTTT; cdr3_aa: CATFQGGMNTEAFF
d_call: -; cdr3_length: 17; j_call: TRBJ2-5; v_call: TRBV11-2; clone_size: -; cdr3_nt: TGTGCCAGCAGCTTTCTCCTCAGTACCGCGGTAGGAGAGACCCAGTACTTC; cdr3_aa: CASSFLLSTAVGETQYF
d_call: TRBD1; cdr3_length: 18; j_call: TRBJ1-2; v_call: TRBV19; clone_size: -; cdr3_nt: TGTGCCAGTAGTCAAACAATCTGGACAGGGGGCGAGACTAATGGCTACACCTTC; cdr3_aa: CASSQTIWTGGETNGYTF
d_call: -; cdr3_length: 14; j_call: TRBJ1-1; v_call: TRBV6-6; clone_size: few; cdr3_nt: TGTGCCAGCAGTTACTCGGAGGGAAACACTGAAGCTTTCTTT; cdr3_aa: CASSYSEGNTEAFF
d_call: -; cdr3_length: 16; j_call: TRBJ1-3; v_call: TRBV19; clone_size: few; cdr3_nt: TGTGCCAGTAGTTTACAGGGACCTACTCTGGAAAACACCATATATTTT; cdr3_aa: CASSLQGPTLENTIYF
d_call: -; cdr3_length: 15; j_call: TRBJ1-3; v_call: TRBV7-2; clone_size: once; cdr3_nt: TGTGCCAGCAGCTTCGGGGGGGCAGGGGGAAACACCATATATTTT; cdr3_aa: CASSFGGAGGNTIYF
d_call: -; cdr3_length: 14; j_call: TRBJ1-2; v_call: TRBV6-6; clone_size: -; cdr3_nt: TGTGCCAGCAGTTACGGGCAGGGCAACTATGGCTACACCTTC; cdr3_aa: CASSYGQGNYGYTF
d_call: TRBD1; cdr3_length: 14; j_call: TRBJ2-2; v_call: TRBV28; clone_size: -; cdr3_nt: TGTGCCAGCAGCCAGGGACAGTACACCGGGGAGCTGTTTTTT; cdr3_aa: CASSQGQYTGELFF
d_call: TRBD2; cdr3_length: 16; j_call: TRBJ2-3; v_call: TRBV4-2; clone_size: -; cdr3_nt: TGTGCCAGCAGCCTAGCGGGGGCACCGATCACAGATACGCAGTATTTT; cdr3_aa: CASSLAGAPITDTQYF
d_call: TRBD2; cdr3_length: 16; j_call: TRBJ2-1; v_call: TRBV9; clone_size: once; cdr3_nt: TGTGCCAGCAGCTTTCACCCGGGGGGGGTCTACAATGAGCAGTTCTTC; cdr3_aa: CASSFHPGGVYNEQFF
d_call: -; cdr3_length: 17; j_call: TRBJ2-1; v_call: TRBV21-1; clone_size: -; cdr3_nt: TGTGCCAGCAGCAAAGGAGGTCCGGCGGGTAAGGTCGATGAGCAGTTCTTC; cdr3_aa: CASSKGGPAGKVDEQFF
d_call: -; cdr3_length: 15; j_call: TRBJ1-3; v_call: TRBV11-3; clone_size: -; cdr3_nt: TGTGCCAGCAGCTTAGCTCGTAACTCTGGAAACACCATATATTTT; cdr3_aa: CASSLARNSGNTIYF
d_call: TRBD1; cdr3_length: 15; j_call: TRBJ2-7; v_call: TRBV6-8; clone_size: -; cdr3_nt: TGTGCCAGCAGCTACCCGGACAGGGATAGTTACGAGCAGTACTTC; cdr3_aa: CASSYPDRDSYEQYF
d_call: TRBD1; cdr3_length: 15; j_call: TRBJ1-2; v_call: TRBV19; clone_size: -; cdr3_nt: TGTGCCAGTAGTAAGCGACCGGGACAGGTTGAAGGCTACACCTTC; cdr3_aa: CASSKRPGQVEGYTF
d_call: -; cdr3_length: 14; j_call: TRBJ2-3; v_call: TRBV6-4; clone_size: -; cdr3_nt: TGTGCCAGCAAGGAGGGACCTTCCACAGATACGCAGTATTTT; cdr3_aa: CASKEGPSTDTQYF
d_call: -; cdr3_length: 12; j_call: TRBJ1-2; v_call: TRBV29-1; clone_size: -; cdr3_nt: TGCAGCGTGGATGCAGGGTACTATGGCTACACCTTC; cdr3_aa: CSVDAGYYGYTF
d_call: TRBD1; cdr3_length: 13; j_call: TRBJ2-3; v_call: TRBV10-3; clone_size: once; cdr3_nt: TGTGCCATCAGGGGACAGAGCACAGATACGCAGTATTTT; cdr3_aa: CAIRGQSTDTQYF
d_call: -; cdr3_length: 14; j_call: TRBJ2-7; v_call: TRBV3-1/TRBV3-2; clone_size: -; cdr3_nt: TGTGCCAGCAGCCAAGATAGTTTTTTCTACGAGCAGTACTTC; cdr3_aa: CASSQDSFFYEQYF
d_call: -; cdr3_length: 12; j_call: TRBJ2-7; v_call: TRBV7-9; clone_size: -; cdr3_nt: TGTGCCAGCAGCCCCTATCGCTACGAGCAGTACTTC; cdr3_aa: CASSPYRYEQYF
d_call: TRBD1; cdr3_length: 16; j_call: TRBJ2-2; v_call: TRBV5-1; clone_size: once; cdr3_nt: TGCGCCAGCAGGAAATCCGGGACAGGGGCTGCCGGGGAGCTGTTTTTT; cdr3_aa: CASRKSGTGAAGELFF
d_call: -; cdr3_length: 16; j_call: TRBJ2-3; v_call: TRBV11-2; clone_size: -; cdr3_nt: TGTGCCAGCAGCCCTTTAGGGGGGGCGTTCACAGATACGCAGTATTTT; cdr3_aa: CASSPLGGAFTDTQYF
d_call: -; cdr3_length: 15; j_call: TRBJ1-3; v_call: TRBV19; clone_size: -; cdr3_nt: TGTGCCAGTAGTCCCGGTTCGCACTCTGGAAACACCATATATTTT; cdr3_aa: CASSPGSHSGNTIYF
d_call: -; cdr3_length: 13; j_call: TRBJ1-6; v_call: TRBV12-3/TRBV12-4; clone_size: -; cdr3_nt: TGTGCCAGCAGTTCCGAGGCCCAGCGCCCCCTCCACTTT; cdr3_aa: CASSSEAQRPLHF
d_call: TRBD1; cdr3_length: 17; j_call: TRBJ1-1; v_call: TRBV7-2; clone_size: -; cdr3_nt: TGTGCCAGCAGCTTAATTACAGGGGCGGTTAGGAACACTGAAGCTTTCTTT; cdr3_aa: CASSLITGAVRNTEAFF
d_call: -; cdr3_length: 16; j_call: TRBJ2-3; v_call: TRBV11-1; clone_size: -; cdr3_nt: TGTGCCAGCAGCTTAGCGGTAGGGAGGAGCACAGATACGCAGTATTTT; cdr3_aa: CASSLAVGRSTDTQYF
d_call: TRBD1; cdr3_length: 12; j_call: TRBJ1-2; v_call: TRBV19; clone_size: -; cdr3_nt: TGTGCCAGTAATACAGGGGACTATGGCTACACCTTC; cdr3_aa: CASNTGDYGYTF
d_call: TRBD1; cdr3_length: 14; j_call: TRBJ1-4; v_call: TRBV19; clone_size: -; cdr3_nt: TGTGCCAGTAGTATGACAGGGTCTCCTGAAAAACTGTTTTTT; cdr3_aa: CASSMTGSPEKLFF
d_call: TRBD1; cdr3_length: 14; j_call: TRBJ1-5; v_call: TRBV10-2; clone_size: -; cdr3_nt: TGCGCCAGCACAGACAGGGTCAGCAATCAGCCCCAGCATTTT; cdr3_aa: CASTDRVSNQPQHF
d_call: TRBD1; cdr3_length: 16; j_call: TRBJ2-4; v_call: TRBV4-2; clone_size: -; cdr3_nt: TGTGCCAGCAGCCCCGGGACAGGGGGCTGGGGGAACATTCAGTACTTC; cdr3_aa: CASSPGTGGWGNIQYF
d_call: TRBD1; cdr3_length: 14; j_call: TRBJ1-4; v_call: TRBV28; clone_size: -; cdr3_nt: TGTGCCAGCAGTTCGACAGGGTCCTATGGAAAACTGTTTTTT; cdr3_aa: CASSSTGSYGKLFF
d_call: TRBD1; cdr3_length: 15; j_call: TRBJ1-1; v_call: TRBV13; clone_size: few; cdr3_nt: TGTGCCAGCAGAGACAGGGGGGAAACGAACACTGAAGCTTTCTTT; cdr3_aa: CASRDRGETNTEAFF
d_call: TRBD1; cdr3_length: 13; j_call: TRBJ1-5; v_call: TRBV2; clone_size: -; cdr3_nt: TGTGCCAGCCGACAGGGGGTGAGCCAGCCCCAGCATTTT; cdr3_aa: CASRQGVSQPQHF
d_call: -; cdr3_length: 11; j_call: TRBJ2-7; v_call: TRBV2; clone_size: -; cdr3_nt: TGTGCCAGCAGAACAGCTGAGGAGCAGTACTTC; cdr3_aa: CASRTAEEQYF
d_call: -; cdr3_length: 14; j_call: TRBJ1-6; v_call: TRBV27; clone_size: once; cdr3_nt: TGTGCCAGCAAAGAACCGGGGTTGTATTCACCCCTCCACTTT; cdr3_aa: CASKEPGLYSPLHF
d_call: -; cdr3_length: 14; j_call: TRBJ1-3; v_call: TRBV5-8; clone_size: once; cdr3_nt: TGTGCCAGCAGCTTAACAGGGACTGGAAACACCATATATTTT; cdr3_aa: CASSLTGTGNTIYF
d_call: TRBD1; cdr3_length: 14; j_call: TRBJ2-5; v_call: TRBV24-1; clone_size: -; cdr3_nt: TGTGCCACCAGTGACGGACAGGGGGCCGAGACCCAGTACTTC; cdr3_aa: CATSDGQGAETQYF
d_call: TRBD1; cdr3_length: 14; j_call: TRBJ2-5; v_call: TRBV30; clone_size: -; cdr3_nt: TGTGCCTGGAGTAATCGACAGGGGACTGAGACCCAGTACTTC; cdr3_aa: CAWSNRQGTETQYF
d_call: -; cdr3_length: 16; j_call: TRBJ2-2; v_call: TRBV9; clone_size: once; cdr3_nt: TGTGCCAGCAGCGTAGGTCCAGGGGTAATCACCGGGGAGCTGTTTTTT; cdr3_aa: CASSVGPGVITGELFF
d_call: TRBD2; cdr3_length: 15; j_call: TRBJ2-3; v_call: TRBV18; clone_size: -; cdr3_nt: TGTGCCAGCTCACCACGGGTAGCGGGGGAAGATACGCAGTATTTT; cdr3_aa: CASSPRVAGEDTQYF
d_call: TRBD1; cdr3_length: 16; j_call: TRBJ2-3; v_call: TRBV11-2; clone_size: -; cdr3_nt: TGTGCCAGCAGACCAATTCAGGGGGCGGTAACAGATACGCAGTATTTT; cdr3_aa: CASRPIQGAVTDTQYF